The T cell receptor beta chain described here comes from a study of blood T cell repertoires in COVID-19. Study in general: The United States, Italy and Spain were the sources of the acute and convalescent COVID-19 samples. PBMCs, B-cell-depleted T cells, or T cells provided the cDNA or gDNA that made up the material.

In the authors' methods: Researchers report that nucleated cell counts were estimated from reference gene primer amplification. Sequencing was performed with immunoSEQ multiplex PCR; in TCRdb, only in-frame clones are kept and a portion is missing. The V and J calls and clone size were taken over from that table, and D and trimming were inferred from the DNA. The sample holds about 190,000 clones, approximately 91% seen once. CDR1 is SGHDN, CDR2 FVKESK, per germline. V lost 4 bases, J lost 10 bases, and 10 bases stayed unmatched. The CDR3 loop spans 14 amino acids. This receptor was obtained from a man in his forties with acute or convalescent COVID-19. Sequences were obtained from peripheral blood. The genes are TRBV14 and TRBJ2-1, with 7 bases fitting TRBD2. The CDR3 DNA reads as TGTGCCAGCAGCCCGCTAAGCCAGGGAGGGGAGCAGTTCTTC. The encoded protein is CASSPLSQGGEQFF.